Listed here are 17 T cell receptor beta chains from one sample, sequenced in a study of blood T cell repertoires in COVID-19. Here immunoSEQ multiplex PCR was the method, and the copy in TCRdb shows in-frame clones only, minus some. The sample consists of 70,000 to 95,000 clones, roughly four fifths of them appearing once. Sequencing input: peripheral blood. The receptors shown here come from a human donor in a cohort sampled during active COVID-19.

The chain links TRBV5-4 to TRBJ2-3; D is unresolved. The CDR3 sequence is 16 residues long. V lost 4 bases, J lost 0 bases, and 15 bases lay in between. Looked up from germline, CDR1 is SGHNT and CDR2 is YYREEE (reference sequence). The CDR3 DNA follows: TGTGCCAGCAGCCCCCTTAGTTTGCGGAGCACAGATACGCAGTATTTT. Translating it yields CASSPLSLRSTDTQYF.

The genes are TRBV6-4 and TRBJ1-1; 7 nucleotides align to TRBD1. After removal of 6 bases from V and 4 bases from J, the junction contained 5 bases not matched to a gene. The length of the CDR3 is 13 residues. From germline, CDR1 is MRHNA and CDR2 SNTAGT. For the CDR3, the DNA is TGTGCCAGCAGCGCCGGGACAGCCACTGAAGCTTTCTTT. It translates to CASSAGTATEAFF.

A few counts support this clone. J is TRBJ2-5 and V is TRBV7-2, with D unresolved. This CDR3 is 14 amino acids long. Trimming pared 5 bases from V and 3 bases from J, leaving 13 bases between. CDR1 and CDR2 (germline): SGHTA, FQGNSA. The CDR3 protein is CASSLHGFKETQYF. Here the CDR3 DNA reads TGTGCCAGCAGCCTTCACGGGTTTAAAGAGACCCAGTACTTC.

V usage is TRBV7-6 and J usage is TRBJ1-4, with D unclear. Germline CDR1 and CDR2: SGHVS and FNYEAQ. This CDR3 has 15 residues. V dropped 3 bases and J dropped 1 base, with 9 bases sitting between them. The CDR3 sequence: CASSLVGGTNEKLFF. The CDR3 DNA sequence: TGTGCCAGCAGCTTGGTTGGAGGAACTAATGAAAAACTGTTTTTT.

The chain carries TRBV12-1 and TRBJ2-2; the table's D call TRBD1 went unverified against the DNA. TRBV12-1 counts as a pseudogene. The CDR3 extends over 16 amino acids. CDR3: CASSLSTGGRSGELFF. The CDR3 DNA reads TGTGCCAGCAGCTTATCGACAGGGGGCCGGTCCGGGGAGCTGTTTTTT.

V gene TRBV11-2 combines with J gene TRBJ1-5; the D is unclear. The germline V and J ends were trimmed by 2 bases and 5 bases, with 7 bases remaining between them. Germline CDR1 reads SGHAT; CDR2 reads FQNNGV. The CDR3 runs 13 residues. CDR3 nucleotides: TGTGCCAGCAGCTTAAGGAGGTATCAGCCCCAGCATTTT. Translated, it gives CASSLRRYQPQHF.

The chain joins TRBV29-1 to TRBJ1-1; TRBD1 aligns across 7 bases. This CDR3 is 14 amino acids long. CDR1 and CDR2 from the germline V gene are SQVTM and ANQGSEA. V was pared by 3 bases and J by 5 bases, with 9 bases of the junction left unmatched. CDR3 loop: CSVDTWQGGTEAFF. The CDR3 DNA follows: TGCAGCGTTGATACCTGGCAGGGGGGAACTGAAGCTTTCTTT.

This sequence joins TRBV11-2 and TRBJ2-7, with unresolved D. CDR1 and CDR2 (germline): SGHAT, FQNNGV. CDR3 length equals 12 residues. Deletions cut 5 bases from V and 5 bases from J, with 10 bases between. Here the CDR3 DNA reads TGTGCCAGCAGCCTCTCTCCTAACGAGCAGTACTTC. Translated: CASSLSPNEQYF.

The chain has TRBV7-6 and TRBJ1-1, with 9 bases lining up with TRBD1. Germline assignment: CDR1 SGHVS and CDR2 FNYEAQ. V trimming: 4 bases; J trimming: 5 bases; junction bases outside the gene matches: 2. This CDR3 has 13 amino acids. The CDR3 DNA follows: TGTGCCAGCAGCTGGACAGGGGAAACTGAAGCTTTCTTT. Its protein is CASSWTGETEAFF.

The chain employs TRBV28 and TRBJ1-1; D may be TRBD1 (6 bases). Trimming took 7 bases from V and 5 from J, leaving 20 bases between them. This CDR3 is 15 amino acids long. Germline V gene sequence: CDR1 MDHEN, CDR2 SYDVKM. CDR3 coding DNA: TGTGCCAGCACCACATCCGTGGGGGCGCGGACTGAAGCTTTCTTT. Translated: CASTTSVGARTEAFF.

The chain links TRBV11-2 to TRBJ2-3; 7 nucleotides agree with TRBD2. CDR3 length equals 15 residues. Trimming cost V 3 bases and J 2 bases; bases outside gene matches: 5. The germline CDR1 and CDR2 sequences are SGHAT and FQNNGV. The CDR3 loop is CASSFSAGVTDTQYF. The CDR3 DNA reads TGTGCCAGCAGCTTTAGTGCGGGGGTCACAGATACGCAGTATTTT.

The V and J genes are TRBV5-4 and TRBJ2-1; 16 positions match TRBD2. This CDR3 comprises 17 residues. Germline lookup yields CDR1 SGHNT and CDR2 YYREEE (reference sequence). The V segment lost 0 bases and the J segment 13 bases; nucleotides outside the gene matches: 10. CDR3 bases: TGTGCCAGCAGCTTGGGCGGGATGGGACTAGCGGGGGGGCCCCAGTTCTTC. It codes for CASSLGGMGLAGGPQFF.

The J gene is TRBJ2-5, the V gene TRBV5-1; TRBD2 agrees at 9 bases. The germline V gene has CDR1 SGHRS and CDR2 YFSETQ. This CDR3 has 16 residues. The V gene end was trimmed by 1 base and the J gene end by 4 bases; junction bases not matched to a gene: 8. CDR3 loop: CASSLNGRGGPETQYF. CDR3 nucleotide sequence: TGCGCCAGCAGCTTGAACGGGCGGGGGGGCCCAGAGACCCAGTACTTC. Complete variable domain (other parts from reference TRBV5-1 and TRBJ2-5): KAGVTQTPRYLIKTRGQQVTLSCSPISGHRSVSWYQQTPGQGLQFLFEYFSETQRNKGNFPGRFSGRQFSNSRSEMNVSTLELGDSALYLCASSLNGRGGPETQYFGPGTRLLVL.

The chain recombines TRBV7-9 with TRBJ1-6; 11 positions agree with TRBD1. The ends lost 0 bases at V and 9 bases at J; junction bases unmatched: 1. The CDR3 is 15 residues long. From germline, CDR1 is SEHNR and CDR2 FQNEAQ (reference sequence). The CDR3 region has the DNA TGTGCCAGCAGCTTAGCGGGGACAGGGGGTTCACCCCTCCACTTT. Translating gives CASSLAGTGGSPLHF.

This chain links TRBV7-2 with TRBJ2-1, with TRBD1 matching 9 bases. The CDR3 has 18 amino acids. The junction had 12 bases not matched to a gene; V was cut back by 4 bases and J by 2 bases. Germline V gene lookup returns CDR1 SGHTA and CDR2 FQGNSA. The CDR3 coding sequence is TGTGCCAGCAGCTCAGGTTTTCTGGGACAGGGCGCCTACAATGAGCAGTTCTTC. Its protein product is CASSSGFLGQGAYNEQFF.

This sequence joins TRBV11-1 and TRBJ1-1; TRBD1 aligns across 7 bases. J gave up 4 bases and V 4 bases, and 6 bases lay outside the gene matches. The CDR3 runs 14 residues. Germline CDR1 reads SGHAT; CDR2 reads FQDESV (reference sequence). The CDR3 DNA sequence: TGTGCCAGCAGCTCTTCGGACAGGCGCACTGAAGCTTTCTTT. As protein: CASSSSDRRTEAFF.

The chain recombines TRBV6-5 with TRBJ1-2; D perhaps matches TRBD1 (6 bases). V lost 4 bases and J 0 bases, leaving 9 bases between the germline ends. The CDR3 runs 14 residues. The V gene's germline CDR1 is MNHEY and CDR2 SVGAGI. The CDR3 sequence is CASSWGQANYGYTF. Here the CDR3 DNA reads TGTGCCAGCAGTTGGGGACAAGCTAACTATGGCTACACCTTC.